This T cell receptor (beta chain) was sequenced for a study of CD8+CD57+ T cells in acquired aplastic anemia. Study at large: Healthy-donor CD4+ cells averaged about 11 million reads.

This clonotype was seen at least ten times. Genomic DNA, serving as template, underwent TCR beta VDJ and CDR3 profiling. In TCRdb, the reads were re-called with MiXCR into one record per CDR3 protein. The sample records 150,000 to 200,000 distinct CDR3 sequences, 45% to 50% being singletons. CDR1 and CDR2 (germline): SGHDT, YYEEEE. Deletions cut 5 bases from V and 4 bases from J, with 15 bases between. The CDR3 spans 15 residues. The V and J genes are TRBV5-6 and TRBJ2-2, with D tentatively TRBD1 or TRBD2 (6 bases each). The TCR originated in a human donor in good health. The specimen sequenced was sorted CD4+, CD8+, or CD8+CD57+ T cells (not recorded which) from PBMCs. CDR3 loop: CASRQTGAGTGELFF. CDR3 DNA sequence: TGTGCCAGCAGACAGACGGGGGCCGGCACCGGGGAGCTGTTTTTT.